One and the same sample provided the 14 T cell receptor beta chains below, sequenced in a study of blood T cell repertoires in COVID-19. The protocol was immunoSEQ multiplex PCR, while the TCRdb copy is restricted to in-frame clones and leaves out a portion. The sample holds 75,000 to 95,000 clones, about 74% seen once. The specimen sequenced was peripheral blood. All receptors derive from a man between 70 and 80 years old with COVID-19, enrolled during active disease.

The rearrangement joins TRBV5-1 to TRBJ1-3; possibly TRBD1 for D (6 bases). Trimming left V 4 bases short and J 4 bases short, with 15 bases between. The CDR3 covers 15 residues. Germline V gene lookup returns CDR1 SGHRS and CDR2 YFSETQ. The chain's CDR3 is CASSLSTGIGNTIYF. Here the CDR3 DNA reads TGCGCCAGCAGCCTATCTACAGGGATCGGAAACACCATATATTTT. Together with reference TRBV5-1 and TRBJ1-3, the CDR3 gives the full variable domain: KAGVTQTPRYLIKTRGQQVTLSCSPISGHRSVSWYQQTPGQGLQFLFEYFSETQRNKGNFPGRFSGRQFSNSRSEMNVSTLELGDSALYLCASSLSTGIGNTIYFGEGSWLTVV.

The chain is built from TRBV7-2 and TRBJ1-6; D is perhaps TRBD1 (6 bases). The length of the CDR3 is 15 residues. V lost 1 base and J lost 9, with 13 bases in between. CDR1 is SGHTA and CDR2 is FQGNSA in the germline V gene. CDR3 sequence reads: CASSLGAGVPSPLHF. In nucleotides, the CDR3 is TGTGCCAGCAGCTTAGGGGCAGGGGTCCCTTCACCCCTCCACTTT.

This clone was picked up a small number of times. The chain is built from TRBV20-1 and TRBJ2-5; TRBD2 might be the D (5 bases). The V gene's germline CDR1 is DFQATT and CDR2 SNEGSKA (reference sequence). Trimming took 6 bases from V and 5 from J, leaving 7 bases between them. This CDR3 comprises 10 residues. The CDR3 DNA reads as TGCAGTGCGGGAGTGGAGACCCAGTACTTC. Its translation: CSAGVETQYF.

Points on this clone: Other DNA sequences in the same sample also yield this CDR3. The rearrangement uses TRBV9 and TRBJ2-3; weak D call: TRBD2 (6 bases). The germline V and J ends were trimmed by 0 bases and 5 bases, with 10 bases remaining between them. Germline CDR1 SGDLS, CDR2 YYNGEE. The CDR3 loop spans 14 amino acids. The CDR3, as DNA: TGTGCCAGCAGCGTAGGCCCGGGGGTAGATACGCAGTATTTT. Protein sequence: CASSVGPGVDTQYF.

This clone was seen more than once but under ten times. The chain uses TRBV25-1 and TRBJ2-7, with TRBD1 matching over 8 bases. Losses at the gene ends were 3 bases for V and 10 bases for J; bases not matched to a gene: 8. The CDR3 runs to 13 residues. The V gene's germline CDR1 is MGHDK and CDR2 SYGVNS. CDR3 amino acids: CASSELDRVGQYF. DNA for the CDR3: TGTGCCAGCAGTGAGTTGGACAGGGTCGGCCAGTACTTC.

This clone has only one observation. V gene TRBV4-3 combines with J gene TRBJ2-7; TRBD2 matches 10 bases. Looked up from germline, CDR1 is LGHNA and CDR2 is YSLEER. The CDR3 extends over 15 amino acids. Trimming at V came to 4 bases and at J to 4 bases, leaving 7 bases not matched to a gene. The CDR3 DNA follows: TGCGCCAGCAGCCTACGAGCGGGAGGGGGGTACGAGCAGTACTTC. It specifies CASSLRAGGGYEQYF.

This rearrangement joins TRBV29-1 to TRBJ2-7, with 9 bases aligning to TRBD2. With 4 bases clipped from V and 2 bases from J, the junction kept 3 bases outside the gene matches. The CDR3 spans 13 residues. Germline lookup yields CDR1 SQVTM and CDR2 ANQGSEA. CDR3 sequence (DNA): TGCAGCGTTGGTGGCGGGAGGGCCTACGAGCAGTACTTC. It is translated as CSVGGGRAYEQYF.

This clone was detected only once. The chain links TRBV6-5 to TRBJ2-5; 8 bases are a match to TRBD2. The CDR3 loop spans 13 amino acids. Germline values: CDR1 MNHEY, CDR2 SVGAGI. J was trimmed by 3 bases and V by 4 bases; bases with no gene match: 1. CDR3 region: CASSLAGKETQYF. DNA for the CDR3: TGTGCCAGCAGTTTAGCGGGAAAAGAGACCCAGTACTTC.

The chain links TRBV9 to TRBJ1-2; D is unresolved. Germline V lookup: CDR1 SGDLS, CDR2 YYNGEE. The CDR3 sequence is 14 residues long. Trimming left V 0 bases short and J 3 bases short, with 9 bases between. The CDR3 spells CASSVGSTDYGYTF. CDR3 nucleotide sequence: TGTGCCAGCAGCGTAGGAAGTACAGACTATGGCTACACCTTC.

CDR3 sequence reads: CASSEAPRDGSKQYF. The CDR3 DNA reads TGTGCCAGCAGTGAAGCTCCCCGGGACGGGAGCAAGCAGTACTTC. The chain employs TRBV2 and TRBJ2-7; weak D call: TRBD2 (6 bases). Trimming took 0 bases from V and 8 from J, leaving 17 bases between them. This CDR3 is built from 15 residues. From germline, CDR1 is SNHLY and CDR2 FYNNEI.

The CDR3 loop reads CASSLGQAHNEQFF. The CDR3 DNA follows: TGCGCCAGCAGCCTAGGACAAGCCCACAATGAGCAGTTCTTC. This chain connects TRBV5-1 to TRBJ2-1; tentative D call: TRBD1 (5 bases). The CDR3 spans 14 residues. V lost 4 bases and J 5 bases, leaving 13 bases between the germline ends. In germline, CDR1 is SGHRS, CDR2 YFSETQ.

This clone showed up just a few times. The genes are TRBV27 and TRBJ1-6, with no clear D. The germline V and J ends were trimmed by 6 bases and 6 bases, with 6 bases remaining between them. Germline values: CDR1 MNHEY, CDR2 SMNVEV (reference sequence). The CDR3 runs 12 residues. The CDR3 coding sequence is TGTGCCAGCAGGCTAACTAATTCACCCCTCCACTTT. As protein: CASRLTNSPLHF.

V gene TRBV6-4 combines with J gene TRBJ1-2, with TRBD1 as a possible D gene (5 bases). From germline, CDR1 is MRHNA and CDR2 SNTAGT. This CDR3 is 13 amino acids long. Deletions cut 4 bases from V and 3 bases from J, with 9 bases between. In DNA, the CDR3 is TGTGCCAGCAGTGTAAAAGGGGACTATGGCTACACCTTC. Translating it yields CASSVKGDYGYTF.

The V gene is TRBV2, the J gene TRBJ2-1; TRBD2 matches 7 bases. Germline trimming cut 5 bases from V and 4 bases from J; bases unmatched to any gene: 11. The CDR3 has 16 residues. Germline CDR1 is SNHLY and CDR2 is FYNNEI. CDR3 loop: CASSFVREAFYNEQFF. DNA for the CDR3: TGTGCCAGCAGTTTCGTCCGGGAGGCCTTTTACAATGAGCAGTTCTTC.